What follows is one TCR beta chain and its context. Random hexamers primed reverse transcription of about 0.5 to 1 ug RNA. Each CDR3 protein gets one entry after TCRdb re-called the immunoSEQ multiplex PCR reads with MiXCR. The top ten clones hold under 0.095% of a sample with 100,000 to 150,000 distinct CDR3 sequences, around 94% of them seen once. V trimming: 3 bases; J trimming: 1 base; junction bases outside the gene matches: 8. The germline gives CDR1 MGHRA, CDR2 YSYEKL. This CDR3 comprises 17 residues. The data are from a study of CD8 T cells in Susac syndrome. The sequence was obtained from a human donor in good health. The sample taken for sequencing was CD4+ T cells from PBMCs. The rearrangement joins TRBV4-1 to TRBJ2-7, with 11 bases fitting TRBD2. DNA for the CDR3: TGCGCCAGCAGCCAGAAGACGGGGACTAGCGGTTCCTACGAGCAGTACTTC. As protein: CASSQKTGTSGSYEQYF.